A selection of T cell receptor beta chains follows, all from one sample in a study of shared clonotypes between healthy human individuals. Sequencing was performed with immunoSEQ multiplex PCR; in TCRdb, only in-frame clones are kept and a portion is missing. The sample includes 2 million to 2.5 million clones, 93% of them seen just once. Sequencing used naive CD4+ T cells from PBMCs. These TCRs come from a man aged 18 to 30 in good health. Some clones in this sample may be carry-over from other donors' samples. Each CDR3 is given with its conserved first and last residue. The order of the fields is clone size, V gene, J gene, D gene, CDR3 protein, CDR3 DNA. A D gene is named only where the DNA matches it firmly. Not all rows give a size; the values are once, few, many and, for expanded clones, a class.

clone_size: few; v_call: TRBV6-1; j_call: TRBJ1-3; d_call: NA; cdr3_aa: CASSEVSGNTIYF; cdr3_nt: TGTGCCAGCAGTGAGGTCTCTGGAAACACCATATATTTT
clone_size: NA; v_call: TRBV19; j_call: TRBJ2-5; d_call: TRBD1; cdr3_aa: CASSPQTGAETQYF; cdr3_nt: TGTGCCAGTAGTCCTCAGACAGGGGCAGAGACCCAGTACTTC
clone_size: NA; v_call: TRBV18; j_call: TRBJ2-7; d_call: TRBD1; cdr3_aa: CASSRDRGLEQYF; cdr3_nt: TGTGCCAGCTCACGGGACAGGGGGCTCGAGCAGTACTTC
clone_size: NA; v_call: TRBV11-2; j_call: TRBJ2-6; d_call: NA; cdr3_aa: CASSPRLSHSLSGANVLTF; cdr3_nt: TGTGCCAGCAGCCCCAGACTTTCACACTCTCTCTCTGGGGCCAACGTCCTGACTTTC
clone_size: NA; v_call: TRBV2; j_call: TRBJ2-1; d_call: TRBD2; cdr3_aa: CASSQRESSYNEQFF; cdr3_nt: TGTGCCAGCAGCCAGCGGGAGAGCTCCTACAATGAGCAGTTCTTC
clone_size: NA; v_call: TRBV18; j_call: TRBJ1-1; d_call: NA; cdr3_aa: CASSPGVQSQGPEAFF; cdr3_nt: TGTGCCAGCTCACCAGGCGTTCAGAGCCAGGGCCCTGAAGCTTTCTTT
clone_size: NA; v_call: TRBV28; j_call: TRBJ1-1; d_call: NA; cdr3_aa: CASTSFGGNTEAFF; cdr3_nt: TGTGCCAGCACCTCTTTTGGGGGGAACACTGAAGCTTTCTTT
clone_size: NA; v_call: TRBV4-1; j_call: TRBJ2-1; d_call: TRBD2; cdr3_aa: CASSQTLAGDYNEQFF; cdr3_nt: TGCGCCAGCAGCCAGACACTAGCGGGTGACTACAATGAGCAGTTCTTC
clone_size: few; v_call: TRBV6-1; j_call: TRBJ2-2; d_call: TRBD1; cdr3_aa: CASRAGTANTGELFF; cdr3_nt: TGTGCCAGCAGGGCCGGGACAGCGAACACCGGGGAGCTGTTTTTT
clone_size: few; v_call: TRBV5-5; j_call: TRBJ1-2; d_call: NA; cdr3_aa: CASSPAPYGYTF; cdr3_nt: TGTGCCAGCAGCCCCGCCCCCTATGGCTACACCTTC
clone_size: NA; v_call: TRBV19; j_call: TRBJ1-5; d_call: TRBD1; cdr3_aa: CASRDGQGRDQPQHF; cdr3_nt: TGTGCCAGTAGGGATGGACAGGGGAGGGACCAGCCCCAGCATTTT
clone_size: NA; v_call: TRBV29-1; j_call: TRBJ1-1; d_call: NA; cdr3_aa: CSVEGHQNTEAFF; cdr3_nt: TGCAGCGTTGAGGGACATCAGAACACTGAAGCTTTCTTT
clone_size: NA; v_call: TRBV10-2; j_call: TRBJ1-2; d_call: NA; cdr3_aa: CASSVGAIYGYTF; cdr3_nt: TGCGCCAGCAGTGTGGGGGCCATCTATGGCTACACCTTC
clone_size: few; v_call: TRBV30; j_call: TRBJ1-1; d_call: NA; cdr3_aa: CAWLGAAEAFF; cdr3_nt: TGTGCCTGGTTGGGGGCCGCGGAAGCTTTCTTT
clone_size: few; v_call: TRBV4-1; j_call: TRBJ2-5; d_call: NA; cdr3_aa: CASSQGPAQETQYF; cdr3_nt: TGCGCCAGCAGCCAAGGGCCAGCCCAAGAGACCCAGTACTTC
clone_size: once; v_call: TRBV19; j_call: TRBJ1-2; d_call: NA; cdr3_aa: CASSTGVNYGYTF; cdr3_nt: TGTGCCAGTAGTACGGGGGTTAACTATGGCTACACCTTC
clone_size: few; v_call: TRBV5-6; j_call: TRBJ2-2; d_call: NA; cdr3_aa: CASSLGTYNTGELFF; cdr3_nt: TGTGCCAGCAGCCTCGGGACTTATAACACCGGGGAGCTGTTTTTT
clone_size: NA; v_call: TRBV7-2; j_call: TRBJ1-2; d_call: NA; cdr3_aa: CASSLNRPGGDGYTF; cdr3_nt: TGTGCCAGCAGCTTAAACCGACCCGGGGGCGACGGCTACACCTTC
clone_size: NA; v_call: TRBV4-3; j_call: TRBJ1-5; d_call: NA; cdr3_aa: CASSQDDGNNQPQHF; cdr3_nt: TGCGCCAGCAGCCAAGACGACGGCAACAATCAGCCCCAGCATTTT
clone_size: NA; v_call: TRBV2; j_call: TRBJ2-5; d_call: NA; cdr3_aa: CASRYAGEETQYF; cdr3_nt: TGTGCCAGCAGGTACGCCGGAGAGGAGACCCAGTACTTC
clone_size: NA; v_call: TRBV30; j_call: TRBJ2-5; d_call: TRBD2; cdr3_aa: CAWRILAGIKETQYF; cdr3_nt: TGTGCCTGGAGAATCCTAGCGGGAATCAAAGAGACCCAGTACTTC
clone_size: NA; v_call: TRBV7-9; j_call: TRBJ2-1; d_call: TRBD1; cdr3_aa: CASSLSGQFFNEQFF; cdr3_nt: TGTGCCAGCAGCTTGTCGGGACAGTTTTTTAATGAGCAGTTCTTC
clone_size: NA; v_call: TRBV6-1; j_call: TRBJ1-2; d_call: TRBD1; cdr3_aa: CASSEMGQGAEGYTF; cdr3_nt: TGTGCCAGCAGTGAAATGGGACAGGGGGCGGAGGGCTACACCTTC
clone_size: NA; v_call: TRBV9; j_call: TRBJ2-5; d_call: NA; cdr3_aa: CASSVGERTKETQYF; cdr3_nt: TGTGCCAGCAGCGTAGGAGAGCGGACTAAAGAGACCCAGTACTTC
clone_size: NA; v_call: TRBV7-9; j_call: TRBJ2-3; d_call: TRBD2; cdr3_aa: CASSFSGKLSSDTQYF; cdr3_nt: TGTGCCAGCAGCTTTAGCGGGAAGTTGAGTTCAGATACGCAGTATTTT
clone_size: NA; v_call: TRBV6-5; j_call: TRBJ1-5; d_call: TRBD1; cdr3_aa: CASSQGGYQPQHF; cdr3_nt: TGTGCCAGCAGCCAAGGGGGCTATCAGCCCCAGCATTTT
clone_size: once; v_call: TRBV9; j_call: TRBJ2-3; d_call: TRBD1; cdr3_aa: CASSPRTGYSTDTQYF; cdr3_nt: TGTGCCAGCAGCCCCCGGACAGGCTATAGCACAGATACGCAGTATTTT
clone_size: NA; v_call: TRBV28; j_call: TRBJ2-7; d_call: TRBD1; cdr3_aa: CASKPRDRPYEQYF; cdr3_nt: TGTGCCAGCAAACCCCGGGACAGACCCTACGAGCAGTACTTC
clone_size: NA; v_call: TRBV10-3; j_call: TRBJ1-2; d_call: TRBD1; cdr3_aa: CAIGDGRGNYGYTF; cdr3_nt: TGTGCCATCGGAGACGGCAGGGGGAACTATGGCTACACCTTC
clone_size: NA; v_call: TRBV7-2; j_call: TRBJ1-3; d_call: TRBD1; cdr3_aa: CASSSRQGGNTIYF; cdr3_nt: TGTGCCAGCAGCTCTCGACAGGGCGGAAACACCATATATTTT
clone_size: NA; v_call: TRBV5-1; j_call: TRBJ2-7; d_call: TRBD1; cdr3_aa: CASSVSRTGNEQYF; cdr3_nt: TGCGCCAGCAGCGTATCTAGGACAGGGAACGAGCAGTACTTC
clone_size: NA; v_call: TRBV7-3; j_call: TRBJ2-1; d_call: NA; cdr3_aa: CASSATSNNEQFF; cdr3_nt: TGTGCCAGCAGCGCAACTAGTAACAATGAGCAGTTCTTC
clone_size: NA; v_call: TRBV2; j_call: TRBJ2-7; d_call: NA; cdr3_aa: CASILDSYYEQYF; cdr3_nt: NA
clone_size: NA; v_call: TRBV5-1; j_call: TRBJ2-2; d_call: NA; cdr3_aa: CASSLNWGELFF; cdr3_nt: TGCGCCAGCAGCTTGAATTGGGGGGAGCTGTTTTTT
clone_size: once; v_call: TRBV10-2; j_call: TRBJ2-7; d_call: TRBD2; cdr3_aa: CASSREREGLSEQYF; cdr3_nt: TGCGCCAGCAGCCGCGAGCGGGAGGGCCTATCCGAGCAGTACTTC
clone_size: NA; v_call: TRBV5-8; j_call: TRBJ2-3; d_call: TRBD2; cdr3_aa: CASKALAGGSDTQYF; cdr3_nt: TGTGCCAGCAAAGCACTAGCGGGAGGGTCAGATACGCAGTATTTT
clone_size: NA; v_call: TRBV9; j_call: TRBJ2-5; d_call: TRBD2; cdr3_aa: CASSVGSGRALETQYF; cdr3_nt: TGTGCCAGCAGCGTAGGAAGCGGGAGGGCCTTGGAGACCCAGTACTTC
clone_size: NA; v_call: TRBV4-1; j_call: TRBJ2-7; d_call: NA; cdr3_aa: CASSRSPYEQYF; cdr3_nt: TGCGCCAGCAGTCGCTCCCCCTACGAGCAGTACTTC
clone_size: once; v_call: TRBV9; j_call: TRBJ2-2; d_call: NA; cdr3_aa: CASSVGAEANTGELFF; cdr3_nt: TGTGCCAGCAGCGTAGGGGCAGAGGCGAACACCGGGGAGCTGTTTTTT
clone_size: NA; v_call: TRBV27; j_call: TRBJ1-4; d_call: NA; cdr3_aa: CASSFNGATNEKLFF; cdr3_nt: TGTGCCAGCAGTTTTAATGGGGCAACTAATGAAAAACTGTTTTTT
clone_size: NA; v_call: TRBV5-1; j_call: TRBJ2-2; d_call: NA; cdr3_aa: CASTARMIVTGELFF; cdr3_nt: TGCGCCAGCACCGCTCGCATGATAGTGACCGGGGAGCTGTTTTTT
clone_size: NA; v_call: TRBV11-1; j_call: TRBJ2-7; d_call: NA; cdr3_aa: CASSRGQPGSYEQYF; cdr3_nt: TGTGCCAGCAGCCGCGGACAGCCAGGGAGCTACGAGCAGTACTTC
clone_size: NA; v_call: TRBV28; j_call: TRBJ1-5; d_call: TRBD1; cdr3_aa: CASSLMGGGAYQPQHF; cdr3_nt: TGTGCCAGCAGTTTAATGGGAGGGGGCGCGTACCAGCCCCAGCATTTT
clone_size: NA; v_call: TRBV6-6; j_call: TRBJ2-2; d_call: NA; cdr3_aa: CASSQTPPWELFF; cdr3_nt: TGTGCCAGCAGTCAGACACCTCCGTGGGAGCTGTTTTTT
clone_size: NA; v_call: TRBV7-8; j_call: TRBJ1-5; d_call: NA; cdr3_aa: CASSLETGNQPQHF; cdr3_nt: TGTGCCAGCAGCTTGGAGACGGGTAATCAGCCCCAGCATTTT
clone_size: NA; v_call: TRBV6-1; j_call: TRBJ2-7; d_call: NA; cdr3_aa: CASRGQVSSYEQYF; cdr3_nt: TGTGCCAGCAGAGGGCAGGTCAGCTCCTACGAGCAGTACTTC
clone_size: NA; v_call: TRBV30; j_call: TRBJ2-2; d_call: NA; cdr3_aa: CAWSVKGVTGELFF; cdr3_nt: TGTGCCTGGAGTGTGAAGGGGGTGACCGGGGAGCTGTTTTTT
clone_size: NA; v_call: TRBV5-6; j_call: TRBJ1-3; d_call: NA; cdr3_aa: CASSSLSGNTIYF; cdr3_nt: TGTGCCAGCAGCTCCCTCTCTGGAAACACCATATATTTT
clone_size: NA; v_call: TRBV7-3; j_call: TRBJ2-1; d_call: NA; cdr3_aa: CASSLTGNLYNEQFF; cdr3_nt: TGTGCCAGCAGCTTAACCGGAAACCTCTACAATGAGCAGTTCTTC
clone_size: NA; v_call: TRBV5-1; j_call: TRBJ2-7; d_call: TRBD1; cdr3_aa: CASSSTGFGSYEQYF; cdr3_nt: TGCGCCAGCAGTTCGACAGGGTTTGGCTCCTACGAGCAGTACTTC
clone_size: NA; v_call: TRBV28; j_call: TRBJ1-5; d_call: NA; cdr3_aa: CASSLPGSLSQPQHF; cdr3_nt: TGTGCCAGCAGTTTACCTGGAAGTTTGTCTCAGCCCCAGCATTTT
clone_size: NA; v_call: TRBV4-1; j_call: TRBJ1-1; d_call: NA; cdr3_aa: CASSQVGRLNTEAFF; cdr3_nt: TGCGCCAGCAGCCAAGTCGGCAGGCTAAACACTGAAGCTTTCTTT
clone_size: NA; v_call: TRBV2; j_call: TRBJ1-1; d_call: NA; cdr3_aa: CASSVPRGDTEAFF; cdr3_nt: TGTGCCAGCAGTGTCCCGAGAGGGGACACTGAAGCTTTCTTT
clone_size: NA; v_call: TRBV6-4; j_call: TRBJ2-5; d_call: TRBD2; cdr3_aa: CASVKTSGRAGLGETQYF; cdr3_nt: TGTGCCAGCGTCAAGACTAGCGGGAGGGCCGGTTTGGGGGAGACCCAGTACTTC
clone_size: NA; v_call: TRBV25-1; j_call: TRBJ2-7; d_call: NA; cdr3_aa: CASTAPGSYEQYF; cdr3_nt: TGTGCCAGTACGGCGCCAGGGAGCTACGAGCAGTACTTC
clone_size: NA; v_call: TRBV4-2; j_call: TRBJ2-7; d_call: TRBD2; cdr3_aa: CASSQDKTSGSPYEQYF; cdr3_nt: TGTGCCAGCAGCCAAGATAAGACTAGCGGGAGTCCCTACGAGCAGTACTTC
clone_size: once; v_call: TRBV10-1; j_call: TRBJ2-2; d_call: TRBD1; cdr3_aa: CASSGPGQGSTGELFF; cdr3_nt: TGCGCCAGCAGTGGACCGGGACAGGGAAGTACCGGGGAGCTGTTTTTT
clone_size: NA; v_call: TRBV4-3; j_call: TRBJ2-7; d_call: TRBD1; cdr3_aa: CASSQEKSPIHRGHSYEQYF; cdr3_nt: TGCGCCAGCAGCCAAGAAAAATCCCCTATACACAGGGGACACTCCTACGAGCAGTACTTC